One sample yielded the 3 T cell receptor beta chains listed below, sequenced in a study of cytomegalovirus exposure and HLA in healthy donors. The PCR used 60 Vbeta and 13 Jbeta primers. Generated by immunoSEQ multiplex PCR, the TCRdb table keeps only in-frame clones and is missing some. The repertoire holds 190,000 or so clones, around four fifths seen once, with 10% to 13% in the top ten. Specimen: PBMCs. The receptors were sampled from a woman between 50 and 59 years old in good health and CMV-seropositive.

This rearrangement joins TRBV28 to TRBJ2-5, with 10 nucleotides matching TRBD2. The V segment lost 2 bases and the J segment 6 bases; nucleotides outside the gene matches: 18. Germline-derived CDR1 and CDR2 are MDHEN and SYDVKM. This CDR3 spans 19 amino acids. In DNA, the CDR3 is TGTGCCAGCAGTTTAGGGGGAGGAGGGCTAGCGGGGGCCAGAAAGACCCAGTACTTC. This translates into CASSLGGGGLAGARKTQYF. Filled out from reference TRBV28 and TRBJ2-5, the complete variable domain reads DVKVTQSSRYLVKRTGEKVFLECVQDMDHENMFWYRQDPGLGLRLIYFSYDVKMKEKGDIPEGYSVSREKKERFSLILESASTNQTSMYLCASSLGGGGLAGARKTQYFGPGTRLLVL.

Here the CDR3 DNA reads TGTGCCAGCACCCCGGGGGGCAGGGTGAACACTGAAGCTTTCTTT. It yields the protein CASTPGGRVNTEAFF. V is TRBV6-5 and J is TRBJ1-1; D is perhaps TRBD1 (6 bases). Trimming took 7 bases from V and 0 from J, leaving 15 bases between them. The CDR3 totals 15 residues. Germline V gene data show CDR1 as MNHEY and CDR2 as SVGAGI.

This clone appeared a single time. The chain recombines TRBV6-5 with TRBJ2-6; D is unclear. V was clipped by 6 bases and J by 2 bases, with 11 bases between them. The germline CDR1 and CDR2 sequences are MNHEY and SVGAGI. The CDR3 runs 15 residues. The CDR3 spells CASSSVVPGANVLTF. The CDR3 DNA reads TGTGCCAGCAGCTCGGTAGTCCCTGGGGCCAACGTCCTGACTTTC.